Shown below are 23 T cell receptor beta chains from a single sample sequenced in a study of blood T cell repertoires in COVID-19. The protocol was immunoSEQ multiplex PCR, while the TCRdb copy is restricted to in-frame clones and leaves out a portion. The data hold about 190,000 clones, with about 88% observed a single time. Sequences were obtained from PBMCs or T cells enriched from blood (not recorded which). These receptors all come from a middle-aged woman in a cohort exposed to, infected with or recovered from COVID-19 (not recorded which).

A few counts support this clone. Here the CDR3 DNA reads TGTGCCAGCAGTTACTCTGCGGGGGAGTTCCCCCTCGAGCAGTACTTC. Residues: CASSYSAGEFPLEQYF. The V call is TRBV6-5, the J call TRBJ2-7; TRBD2 matches 7 bases. CDR3 length: 16 amino acids. The germline V gene has CDR1 MNHEY and CDR2 SVGAGI. The V gene end was trimmed by 0 bases and the J gene end by 6 bases; junction bases not matched to a gene: 11.

The CDR3 loop reads CASSLSEGNYGYTF. The CDR3 DNA reads TGTGCCAGCAGTTTATCGGAGGGGAACTATGGCTACACCTTC. The gene calls are TRBV27 and TRBJ1-2; perhaps TRBD1 as D (5 bases). CDR3 length: 14 residues. Trimming removed 0 bases from V and 2 bases from J, with 7 bases in between. CDR1 MNHEY and CDR2 SMNVEV come from the germline V gene (reference sequence).

This chain uses TRBV29-1 with TRBJ2-1; 10 bases map to TRBD2. This CDR3 region has 18 residues. With 5 bases clipped from V and 0 bases from J, the junction kept 13 bases outside the gene matches. CDR1 is SQVTM, CDR2 ANQGSEA, per germline. The CDR3 region has the DNA TGCAGCGTTCCGTTTTCACTAGCGGGACTGAGCTCCTACAATGAGCAGTTCTTC. This sequence encodes CSVPFSLAGLSSYNEQFF.

The sample holds one count of this clone. The chain combines TRBV6-5 with TRBJ1-2; D is perhaps TRBD1 (5 bases). Germline V gene data show CDR1 as MNHEY and CDR2 as SVGAGI. The V gene lost 2 bases and the J gene lost 3 bases, with 16 bases spanning the gap. The CDR3 is 16 residues long. DNA for the CDR3: TGTGCCAGCAGTTACACCCCAGTGGGGCCCCACTATGGCTACACCTTC. Encoded protein: CASSYTPVGPHYGYTF.

A note on this clone: The germline gene is not matched at one end of the junction; a read error may be the cause. The chain joins TRBV7-2 to TRBJ2-7; 7 bases align to TRBD1. There are 16 residues in the CDR3. Germline V gene sequence: CDR1 SGHTA, CDR2 FQGNSA. The CDR3 DNA sequence: TGTGCCAGCAGATTAGTATCCGGGACAGAGACCTACGAGCAGTACTTC. Translation gives CASRLVSGTETYEQYF.

V usage is TRBV11-3 and J usage is TRBJ1-1, with TRBD1 matching over 7 bases. V dropped 5 bases and J dropped 2; count of bases not matched to a gene: 5. The CDR3 spans 14 residues. Germline lookup yields CDR1 SGHNT and CDR2 YENEEA. This chain's CDR3 is CASSARTGNTEAFF. CDR3 coding DNA: TGTGCCAGCAGCGCCAGGACAGGAAACACTGAAGCTTTCTTT.

This clone was counted between two and nine times. The J gene is TRBJ1-1, the V gene TRBV29-1; D remains unclear. CDR3 size: 13 residues. Germline-derived CDR1 and CDR2 are SQVTM and ANQGSEA. Between the trimmed V and J ends, which lost 1 base and 5 bases, there was a span of 11 bases. The CDR3 coding sequence is TGCAGCGTTGAAGTGGGCGAAGGAACTGAAGCTTTCTTT. Its translation is CSVEVGEGTEAFF.

The chain combines TRBV7-2 with TRBJ1-3, with D possibly being TRBD1 (5 bases). Germline V gives CDR1 SGHTA, CDR2 FQGNSA. The V end lost 3 bases, the J end lost 0 bases, and 9 bases lay between the germline ends. The CDR3 consists of 15 residues. CDR3 residues: CASSLQGGSGNTIYF. The CDR3 DNA reads TGTGCCAGCAGCTTGCAGGGCGGCTCTGGAAACACCATATATTTT. The variable domain in full, with the rest retrieved from reference TRBV7-2 and TRBJ1-3, is GAGVSQSPSNKVTEKGKDVELRCDPISGHTALYWYRQSLGQGLEFLIYFQGNSAPDKSGLPSDRFSAERTGGSVSTLTIQRTQQEDSAVYLCASSLQGGSGNTIYFGEGSWLTVV.

The V gene is TRBV7-2, the J gene TRBJ1-5, with D possibly being TRBD1 (6 bases). The V gene's germline CDR1 is SGHTA and CDR2 FQGNSA. Trimming removed 1 base at V and 2 bases at J, with 9 bases between. The CDR3 is made up of 15 amino acids. The CDR3 DNA follows: TGTGCCAGCAGCTTAGTCTCAGGGGGCAATCAGCCCCAGCATTTT. It encodes CASSLVSGGNQPQHF.

This clone was counted only a few times. The gene calls are TRBV6-1 and TRBJ2-5; 7 positions match TRBD1. Germline V CDR1 and CDR2: MNHNS, SASEGT. V gave up 2 bases and J gave up 1 base; unmatched junction bases: 10. The CDR3 consists of 17 residues. CDR3 residues: CASSETGQYSTQETQYF. In DNA, the CDR3 is TGTGCCAGCAGTGAAACGGGACAGTACAGTACCCAAGAGACCCAGTACTTC.

The chain is built from TRBV19 and TRBJ1-2; the D gene is possibly TRBD1 (5 bases). Trimming removed 5 bases from V and 2 bases from J, with 9 bases in between. CDR1 and CDR2 (germline): LNHDA, SQIVND (reference sequence). This CDR3 has 13 amino acids. The DNA of the CDR3 is TGTGCCAGTAGTGTCAGGGCAAACTATGGCTACACCTTC. Its translation is CASSVRANYGYTF.

This clone was counted a single time. The rearrangement joins TRBV7-9 to TRBJ2-2, with 7 positions matching TRBD1. CDR1 is SEHNR and CDR2 is FQNEAQ in the germline V gene (reference sequence). The CDR3 has 16 amino acids. After removal of 5 bases from V and 1 base from J, the junction contained 7 bases not matched to a gene. CDR3 sequence: CASSPADRRNTGELFF. DNA for the CDR3: TGTGCCAGCAGCCCGGCGGACAGGAGGAACACCGGGGAGCTGTTTTTT.

V gene TRBV10-2 combines with J gene TRBJ2-1, with TRBD2 identical over 11 bases. With V trimmed by 7 bases and J by 10 bases, 9 bases remained unmatched. CDR3 length: 14 amino acids. Per the germline V gene, CDR1 is WSHSY and CDR2 is SAAADI. CDR3 sequence reads: CASTIAGGPREQFF. CDR3 nucleotides: TGCGCCAGCACAATAGCGGGAGGGCCTCGGGAGCAGTTCTTC.

The rearrangement joins TRBV6-2 or TRBV6-3 to TRBJ2-2; 7 bases match TRBD1. This CDR3 has 16 amino acids. CDR1 and CDR2 (germline): MNHEY, SVGEGT. The V and J ends lost 5 bases and 1 base, in that order; junction bases with no gene match: 7. CDR3 loop: CASSTGQELNTGELFF. Here the CDR3 DNA reads TGTGCCAGCAGTACCGGACAGGAACTGAACACCGGGGAGCTGTTTTTT.

The gene calls are TRBV27 and TRBJ2-7, with 8 positions matching TRBD1. Per germline, CDR1 MNHEY and CDR2 SMNVEV (reference sequence). The CDR3 has 15 residues. V was pared by 4 bases and J by 6 bases, with 11 bases of the junction left unmatched. This CDR3 reads CASSWAGTGASEQYF. DNA for the CDR3: TGTGCCAGCAGTTGGGCCGGGACAGGCGCCTCCGAGCAGTACTTC.

The CDR3 reads CASSLMSEGVYTF. The DNA for the CDR3 is TGTGCCAGCAGCTTAATGTCGGAGGGAGTCTACACCTTC. This rearrangement joins TRBV7-9 to TRBJ1-2, with D unclear. Germline CDR1 SEHNR, CDR2 FQNEAQ (reference sequence). V lost 2 bases to trimming and J lost 10 bases, with 14 bases between them. CDR3 size: 13 residues.

The chain has TRBV7-8 and TRBJ1-2, with TRBD1 as a possible D gene (6 bases). The V and J ends lost 5 bases and 4 bases respectively, with 20 bases between them. In germline, CDR1 is SGHVS, CDR2 FQNEAQ. This CDR3 has 16 residues. CDR3 nucleotides: TGTGCCAGCAGCGGCAACCGGGACACAAATTTCTATGGCTACACCTTC. Its protein is CASSGNRDTNFYGYTF. The whole variable domain, filled in from reference TRBV7-8 and TRBJ1-2, reads GAGVSQSPRYKVAKRGQDVALRCDPISGHVSLFWYQQALGQGPEFLTYFQNEAQLDKSGLPSDRFFAERPEGSVSTLKIQRTQQEDSAVYLCASSGNRDTNFYGYTFGSGTRLTVV.

Only a few counts were recorded for this clone. The V gene is TRBV12-5, the J gene TRBJ2-2; TRBD1 matches at 8 bases. From germline, CDR1 is LGHNT and CDR2 FRNRAP. This CDR3 comprises 15 residues. The trim removed 7 bases at V and 1 base at J, leaving 5 bases unmatched. The CDR3 nucleotides read TGTGCTAGTGCCGTTGGACAGGGGAACACCGGGGAGCTGTTTTTT. Translating gives CASAVGQGNTGELFF.

The chain joins TRBV5-6 to TRBJ2-1; 9 bases fit TRBD2. Germline CDR1 is SGHDT and CDR2 is YYEEEE. The V gene end was trimmed by 4 bases and the J gene end by 7 bases; junction bases not matched to a gene: 6. The CDR3 sequence is 14 residues long. The CDR3, as DNA: TGTGCCAGCAGCGGGCGGACTAGCGTAAATGAGCAGTTCTTC. This sequence encodes CASSGRTSVNEQFF.

The chain has TRBV9 and TRBJ1-1; the D is unclear. The ends were cut back, 4 bases at V and 1 base at J, with 11 bases in the middle. Germline CDR1 is SGDLS and CDR2 is YYNGEE. The CDR3 runs to 14 residues. The CDR3 sequence is CASSPRGKNTEAFF. The CDR3 nucleotides read TGTGCCAGCAGCCCCCGAGGAAAGAACACTGAAGCTTTCTTT. Full variable domain (missing parts from reference TRBV9 and TRBJ1-1): DSGVTQTPKHLITATGQRVTLRCSPRSGDLSVYWYQQSLDQGLQFLIQYYNGEERAKGNILERFSAQQFPDLHSELNLSSLELGDSALYFCASSPRGKNTEAFFGQGTRLTVV.

CDR3 loop: CAIGLGGTGRYNEQFF. The CDR3 DNA reads as TGTGCCATCGGCTTGGGGGGGACAGGGAGGTACAATGAGCAGTTCTTC. The chain employs TRBV10-3 and TRBJ2-1, with 9 bases matching TRBD1. Germline values: CDR1 ENHRY, CDR2 SYGVKD. After removal of 8 bases from V and 4 bases from J, the junction contained 12 bases not matched to a gene. This CDR3 has 16 amino acids.

V is TRBV19 and J is TRBJ2-1; TRBD1 agrees at 9 bases. The CDR3 loop spans 15 amino acids. V lost 5 bases, J lost 4 bases, and 6 bases stayed unmatched. The germline gives CDR1 LNHDA, CDR2 SQIVND (reference sequence). The CDR3 coding sequence is TGTGCCAGTAGTTTGGGACAGGGAACTTACAATGAGCAGTTCTTC. Translated, it gives CASSLGQGTYNEQFF.

The gene calls are TRBV19 and TRBJ2-7; maybe TRBD1 (5 bases). This CDR3 spans 14 amino acids. CDR1 LNHDA and CDR2 SQIVND come from the germline V gene (reference sequence). Trimming took off 4 bases at V and 5 bases at J, with 15 bases between the two ends. The CDR3 DNA reads as TGTGCCAGTAGTAGAAGGACACCGTCTGACGAGCAGTACTTC. Its protein is CASSRRTPSDEQYF.